The next 19 T cell receptor beta chains were all read from a single sample in a study of PD-L1 blockade in urothelial cancer. Time point here: peripheral blood 6 weeks after treatment start. The method was immunoSEQ multiplex PCR; TCRdb's version includes in-frame clones alone and lacks a portion of them. The repertoire consists of approximately 30,000 clones, with 89% occurring once and the leading ten covering 8%. Sequencing was performed on PBMCs, taken around atezolizumab (anti-PD-L1) treatment. The source of these receptors is a man aged 80 or over with urothelial cancer.

This chain joins TRBV7-2 and TRBJ1-5; 9 bases align to TRBD1. V was pared by 5 bases and J by 1 base, with 3 bases of the junction left unmatched. The CDR3 is made up of 15 amino acids. Germline CDR1 SGHTA, CDR2 FQGNSA. This CDR3 reads CASSLGTGSNQPQHF. CDR3 DNA sequence: TGTGCCAGCAGCCTTGGGACAGGGAGCAATCAGCCCCAGCATTTT.

The chain uses TRBV5-4 and TRBJ2-7; TRBD1 is a possible D gene (5 bases). Germline CDR1 is SGHNT and CDR2 is YYREEE (reference sequence). The CDR3 runs 12 residues. Trimming cost V 1 base and J 4 bases, with 6 bases left between them. CDR3 nucleotides: TGTGCCAGCAGCTTGCAGGGTTACGAGCAGTACTTC. This translates into CASSLQGYEQYF.

In this sample, this clone turned up a few times. This chain joins TRBV7-9 and TRBJ2-7; a weak D match, TRBD2 (6 bases). Trimming removed 5 bases from V and 6 bases from J, with 14 bases in between. Germline values: CDR1 SEHNR, CDR2 FQNEAQ (reference sequence). The CDR3 covers 13 residues. In DNA form, the CDR3 reads TGTGCCAGCAGCCTGGCCGGGGGACTCGAGCAGTACTTC. This codes for CASSLAGGLEQYF.

The J gene is TRBJ2-4, the V gene TRBV28, with D perhaps matching TRBD1 (6 bases). The CDR3 contains 17 residues. Germline V gene sequence: CDR1 MDHEN, CDR2 SYDVKM. V shed 6 bases and J shed 0 bases, with 18 bases lying between them. The CDR3 region has the DNA TGTGCCAGCAGCCTACAGGGCACCTCAATAGCCAAAAACATTCAGTACTTC. Translation gives CASSLQGTSIAKNIQYF.

The chain couples TRBV6-1 to TRBJ1-2, with D possibly matching TRBD1 (5 bases). CDR1 MNHNS and CDR2 SASEGT come from the germline V gene. V lost 2 bases, J lost 4 bases, and 11 bases lay in between. This CDR3 region has 14 residues. The CDR3 here is CASSERGFGYGYTF. The CDR3 nucleotides are TGTGCCAGCAGTGAAAGGGGATTTGGCTATGGCTACACCTTC.

V usage is TRBV5-5 and J usage is TRBJ2-2, with D perhaps TRBD1 (5 bases). This CDR3 region has 15 residues. Trimming took off 2 bases at V and 6 bases at J, with 14 bases between the two ends. Per germline, CDR1 SGHKS and CDR2 YYEKEE (reference sequence). The chain's CDR3 is CASSLRAAGPGELFF. CDR3 DNA: TGTGCCAGCAGCTTAAGGGCGGCAGGGCCCGGGGAGCTGTTTTTT. Supplemented by reference TRBV5-5 and TRBJ2-2, the full variable domain reads DAGVTQSPTHLIKTRGQQVTLRCSPISGHKSVSWYQQVLGQGPQFIFQYYEKEERGRGNFPDRFSARQFPNYSSELNVNALLLGDSALYLCASSLRAAGPGELFFGEGSRLTVL.

The gene calls are TRBV6-5 and TRBJ2-7; 10 bases map to TRBD1. V lost 5 bases to trimming and J lost 5 bases; unmatched junction nucleotides: 9. Germline V lookup: CDR1 MNHEY, CDR2 SVGAGI. The CDR3 length is 15 residues. The chain's CDR3 is CASSVDRGLKNEQYF. CDR3 coding DNA: TGTGCCAGCAGTGTAGACAGGGGGCTGAAGAACGAGCAGTACTTC.

V and J are TRBV2 and TRBJ2-7; TRBD2 matches at 7 bases. V lost 7 bases and J lost 6; bases outside the gene matches: 9. Per germline, CDR1 SNHLY and CDR2 FYNNEI. This CDR3 contains 13 residues. The CDR3 nucleotides are TGTGCCAGCATAGGACTAGTTGGGGGCGAGCAGTACTTC. It codes for CASIGLVGGEQYF.

In its sample, this clone was seen once. V gene TRBV14 combines with J gene TRBJ2-5; TRBD2 might be the D (6 bases). V gave up 1 base and J gave up 5 bases, with 8 bases separating them. CDR1 is SGHDN, CDR2 FVKESK, per germline. The CDR3 covers 13 residues. CDR3: CASSQVGRETQYF. CDR3 bases: TGTGCCAGCAGCCAAGTTGGGAGGGAGACCCAGTACTTC. Full variable domain (rest looked up from reference TRBV14 and TRBJ2-5): EAGVTQFPSHSVIEKGQTVTLRCDPISGHDNLYWYRRVMGKEIKFLLHFVKESKQDESGMPNNRFLAERTGGTYSTLKVQPAELEDSGVYFCASSQVGRETQYFGPGTRLLVL.

The CDR3 DNA reads TGTGCCAGCACCGAAGGACAGGAGGCATCTTGCGAGCAGTACTTC. Its protein product is CASTEGQEASCEQYF. The chain employs TRBV6-6 and TRBJ2-7; 7 positions match TRBD1. Losses at the gene ends were 7 bases for V and 6 bases for J; bases not matched to a gene: 15. This CDR3 has 15 amino acids. From germline, CDR1 is MNHNY and CDR2 SVGAGI (reference sequence).

In DNA form, the CDR3 reads TGTGCCAGCAGTTACGAGAACTCTGGGGCCAACGTCCTGACTTTC. The encoded protein is CASSYENSGANVLTF. V and J are TRBV28 and TRBJ2-6; no clear D. This CDR3 region has 15 residues. Per germline, CDR1 MDHEN and CDR2 SYDVKM. Trimming pared 4 bases from V and 0 bases from J, leaving 7 bases between.

This clone appeared once. The chain uses TRBV18 and TRBJ2-3; possible D gene TRBD1, 6 bases. V dropped 3 bases and J dropped 1 base, with 8 bases sitting between them. The germline CDR1 and CDR2 sequences are KGHSH and LQKENI. The CDR3 is made up of 14 amino acids. The chain's CDR3 is CASSPQGRTDTQYF. CDR3 DNA: TGTGCCAGCTCACCGCAGGGGCGCACAGATACGCAGTATTTT.

This clone was counted between two and nine times. The V call is TRBV11-2, the J call TRBJ2-7; 9 nucleotides agree with TRBD1. This CDR3 has 17 amino acids. After removal of 4 bases from V and 4 bases from J, the junction contained 14 bases not matched to a gene. Per germline, CDR1 SGHAT and CDR2 FQNNGV. CDR3 sequence: CASSSVGGGQGEYEQYF. The DNA for the CDR3 is TGTGCCAGCAGCTCAGTAGGCGGGGGACAGGGAGAATACGAGCAGTACTTC.

The J gene is TRBJ2-7, the V gene TRBV5-1, with 7 bases aligning to TRBD1. This CDR3 has 15 amino acids. Germline V CDR1 and CDR2: SGHRS, YFSETQ. Losses at the gene ends were 3 bases for V and 4 bases for J; bases not matched to a gene: 10. The CDR3 loop reads CASSSMVQGPYEQYF. Here the CDR3 DNA reads TGCGCCAGCAGCTCGATGGTACAGGGGCCGTACGAGCAGTACTTC.

V usage is TRBV7-8 and J usage is TRBJ1-2, with D possibly being TRBD1 (5 bases). Trimming shortened V by 1 base and J by 4 bases, and 13 bases separated the two germline ends. Germline assignment: CDR1 SGHVS and CDR2 FQNEAQ. This CDR3 contains 15 residues. The CDR3 nucleotides are TGTGCCAGCAGCTTAGGGCAGGGCGCAGGCTATGGCTACACCTTC. Protein sequence: CASSLGQGAGYGYTF.

The V gene is TRBV10-1, the J gene TRBJ2-5; D is possibly TRBD1 (6 bases). The CDR3 runs 14 residues. The V and J ends lost 8 bases and 4 bases respectively, with 17 bases between them. Germline-derived CDR1 and CDR2 are WNHNN and SYGVQD (reference sequence). The CDR3 is CASHRARRGETQYF. DNA for the CDR3: TGCGCCAGCCACAGGGCCCGCCGGGGAGAGACCCAGTACTTC.

The J gene is TRBJ2-7, the V gene TRBV27, with 10 bases lining up with TRBD1. J was trimmed by 4 bases and V by 11 bases; bases with no gene match: 14. The CDR3 covers 15 residues. CDR1 and CDR2 (germline): MNHEY, SMNVEV (reference sequence). The CDR3 DNA follows: TGTGCCTTCAAACCGACTTCGGGACAGGGGTACGAGCAGTACTTC. Its protein is CAFKPTSGQGYEQYF.

The CDR3 reads CASTEVKAGVGNQPQHF. CDR3 sequence (DNA): TGTGCCAGTACCGAGGTCAAAGCCGGGGTGGGCAATCAGCCCCAGCATTTT. V is TRBV19 and J is TRBJ1-5; D is undetermined. Germline V gives CDR1 LNHDA, CDR2 SQIVND (reference sequence). Trimming shortened V by 7 bases and J by 2 bases, and 21 bases separated the two germline ends. The CDR3 contains 17 residues.

V gene TRBV18 combines with J gene TRBJ1-5; TRBD1 aligns across 7 bases. CDR1 and CDR2 from the germline V gene are KGHSH and LQKENI. This CDR3 contains 14 residues. V dropped 6 bases and J dropped 4; count of bases not matched to a gene: 6. The CDR3 spells CASSPDRSNQPQHF. The CDR3 bases are TGTGCCAGCTCGCCGGACAGGAGTAATCAGCCCCAGCATTTT.